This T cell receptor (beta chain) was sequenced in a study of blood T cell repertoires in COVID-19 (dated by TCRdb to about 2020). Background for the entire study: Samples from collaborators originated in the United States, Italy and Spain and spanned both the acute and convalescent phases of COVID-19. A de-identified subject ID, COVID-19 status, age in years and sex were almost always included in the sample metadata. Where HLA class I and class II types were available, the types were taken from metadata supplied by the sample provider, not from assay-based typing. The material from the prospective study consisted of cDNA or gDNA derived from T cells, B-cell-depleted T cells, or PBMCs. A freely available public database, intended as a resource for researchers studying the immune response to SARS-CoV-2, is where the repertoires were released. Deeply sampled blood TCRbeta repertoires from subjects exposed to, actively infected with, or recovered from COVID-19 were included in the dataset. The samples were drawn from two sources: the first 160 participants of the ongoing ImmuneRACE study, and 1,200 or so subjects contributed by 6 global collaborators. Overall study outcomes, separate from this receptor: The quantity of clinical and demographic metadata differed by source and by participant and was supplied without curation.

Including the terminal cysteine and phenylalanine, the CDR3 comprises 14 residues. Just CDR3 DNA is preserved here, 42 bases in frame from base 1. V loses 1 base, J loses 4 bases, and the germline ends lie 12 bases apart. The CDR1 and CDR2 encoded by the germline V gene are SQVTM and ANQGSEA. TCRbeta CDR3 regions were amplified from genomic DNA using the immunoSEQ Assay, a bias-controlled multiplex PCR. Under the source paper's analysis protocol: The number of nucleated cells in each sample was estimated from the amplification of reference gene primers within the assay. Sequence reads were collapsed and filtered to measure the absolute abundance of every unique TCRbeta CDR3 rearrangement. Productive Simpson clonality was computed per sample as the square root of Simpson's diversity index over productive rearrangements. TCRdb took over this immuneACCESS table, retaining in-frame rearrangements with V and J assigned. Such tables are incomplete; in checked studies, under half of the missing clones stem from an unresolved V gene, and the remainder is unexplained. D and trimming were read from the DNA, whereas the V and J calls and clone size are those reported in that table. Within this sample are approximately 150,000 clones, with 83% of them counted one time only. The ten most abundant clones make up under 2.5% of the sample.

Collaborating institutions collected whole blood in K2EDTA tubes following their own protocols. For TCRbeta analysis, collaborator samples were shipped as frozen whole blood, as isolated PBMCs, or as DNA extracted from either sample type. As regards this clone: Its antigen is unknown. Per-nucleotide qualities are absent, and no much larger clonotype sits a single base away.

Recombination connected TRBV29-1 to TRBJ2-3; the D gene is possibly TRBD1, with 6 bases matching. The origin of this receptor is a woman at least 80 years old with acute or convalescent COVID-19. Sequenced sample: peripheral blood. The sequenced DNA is TGCAGCGTTGAAGGGCAGGGGATCGCAGATACGCAGTATTTT. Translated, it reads CSVEGQGIADTQYF.